What follows are 27 T cell receptor beta chains derived from one specimen sequenced in a study of blood T cell dynamics during melanoma immunotherapy. Here immunoSEQ multiplex PCR was the method, and the copy in TCRdb shows in-frame clones only, minus some. The profile shows around 14,000 clones, more than 75% of them singletons. This sample's time point: pre-treatment baseline. The sample was blood, taken from a patient treated with checkpoint blockade. The receptors originated from a human donor with melanoma.

This chain links TRBV30 with TRBJ1-2; weak D call: TRBD1 (5 bases). With 2 bases removed from V and 0 bases from J, the gap between germline ends came to 16 bases. The V gene's germline CDR1 is GTSNPN and CDR2 SVGIG (reference sequence). The CDR3 totals 16 residues. The CDR3 protein is CAWSRDRAQANYGYTF. For the CDR3, the DNA is TGTGCCTGGAGTCGGGACCGGGCCCAAGCTAACTATGGCTACACCTTC.

This clone is a singleton in its sample. The chain recombines TRBV28 with TRBJ2-1; a possible D gene is TRBD1 (6 bases). V lost 4 bases to trimming and J lost 4 bases, with 11 bases between them. Germline lookup yields CDR1 MDHEN and CDR2 SYDVKM. This CDR3 is 14 amino acids long. In nucleotides, the CDR3 is TGTGCCAGCAGTTCTGGACAGTTTTACAATGAGCAGTTCTTC. This sequence encodes CASSSGQFYNEQFF.

This sequence joins TRBV7-6 and TRBJ2-1; possible D gene TRBD2, 6 bases. Germline assignment: CDR1 SGHVS and CDR2 FNYEAQ. Deletions cut 5 bases from V and 2 bases from J, with 13 bases between. The CDR3 length is 15 residues. In DNA form, the CDR3 reads TGTGCCAGCAGCCCACGGGGGTCTCCCTACAATGAGCAGTTCTTC. As protein: CASSPRGSPYNEQFF.

This rearrangement joins TRBV19 to TRBJ2-5; 15 bases align to TRBD2. J lost 0 bases, V lost 1 base, and 6 bases had no gene match. Germline loops: CDR1 LNHDA, CDR2 SQIVND (reference sequence). The CDR3 runs to 19 residues. The CDR3 reads CASSIGGLAGGLDQETQYF. CDR3 coding DNA: TGTGCCAGTAGTATAGGGGGACTAGCGGGGGGCCTGGACCAAGAGACCCAGTACTTC.

The rearrangement joins TRBV14 to TRBJ1-4, with TRBD1 as a possible D gene (5 bases). Germline CDR1 SGHDN, CDR2 FVKESK. V dropped 0 bases and J dropped 5 bases, with 19 bases sitting between them. This CDR3 has 18 amino acids. CDR3 DNA: TGTGCCAGCAGCCAAGACTCCCCACAGGCAGCTTTCAATGAAAAACTGTTTTTT. It translates to CASSQDSPQAAFNEKLFF.

The chain recombines TRBV30 with TRBJ1-3; TRBD1 might be the D (6 bases). The CDR3 sequence is 13 residues long. V was trimmed by 7 bases and J by 2 bases, leaving 12 bases between them. From germline, CDR1 is GTSNPN and CDR2 SVGIG (reference sequence). The CDR3 nucleotides are TGTGCCTCCAGGGGACGTACTGGAAACACCATATATTTT. This gives the protein CASRGRTGNTIYF.

For the CDR3, the DNA is TGCGCCAGCAGGGCAACGGGACAGGGGAGCGAAAAACTGTTTTTT. This translates into CASRATGQGSEKLFF. The J gene is TRBJ1-4, the V gene TRBV5-1; TRBD1 agrees at 10 bases. The CDR3 spans 15 residues. V gave up 5 bases and J gave up 8 bases; unmatched junction bases: 9. The germline V gene encodes CDR1 SGHRS and CDR2 YFSETQ.

The V and J genes are TRBV5-6 and TRBJ2-1, with a tentative D call TRBD1 (6 bases). CDR1 and CDR2 from the germline V gene are SGHDT and YYEEEE. The CDR3 spans 16 residues. Trimming stripped 0 bases from V and 2 bases from J, with 12 bases between. The DNA of the CDR3 is TGTGCCAGCAGCTTGGCCGGTCAGGGGACCTACAATGAGCAGTTCTTC. Its protein product is CASSLAGQGTYNEQFF.

The chain joins TRBV11-2 to TRBJ2-3, with 12 positions matching TRBD2. Germline CDR1 and CDR2: SGHAT and FQNNGV. J lost 2 bases, V lost 5 bases, and 8 bases had no gene match. The CDR3 loop spans 17 amino acids. The CDR3 spells CASSARLAGATTDTQYF. In nucleotides, the CDR3 is TGTGCCAGCAGCGCCAGACTAGCGGGGGCCACCACAGATACGCAGTATTTT.

The rearrangement joins TRBV28 to TRBJ2-5; the D is unclear. The ends were cut back, 6 bases at V and 5 bases at J, with 10 bases in the middle. This CDR3 has 12 amino acids. Germline CDR1 is MDHEN and CDR2 is SYDVKM. Written as DNA, the CDR3 is TGTGCCAGCAGGCGCATGGGGGAGACCCAGTACTTC. Encoded protein: CASRRMGETQYF.

This chain uses TRBV5-6 with TRBJ2-5; D is unclear. The V gene lost 2 bases and the J gene lost 2 bases, with 16 bases spanning the gap. The CDR3 consists of 16 residues. Germline lookup yields CDR1 SGHDT and CDR2 YYEEEE. The CDR3 protein is CASSLGSPSFQETQYF. The CDR3, as DNA: TGTGCCAGCAGCTTAGGTAGCCCCTCTTTTCAAGAGACCCAGTACTTC.

The gene calls are TRBV7-3 and TRBJ2-5, with 11 positions matching TRBD2. The germline gives CDR1 SGHTA, CDR2 FQGTGA. CDR3 size: 14 residues. Trimming took 5 bases from V and 5 from J; bases not matched to a gene: 4. The CDR3, as DNA: TGTGCCAGCAGCGTAGCGGGGGGGCAGGAGACCCAGTACTTC. Residues: CASSVAGGQETQYF.

This clone was picked up one time. The chain joins TRBV6-5 to TRBJ2-7, with 9 bases matching TRBD1. The CDR3 length is 14 residues. The ends lost 2 bases at V and 6 bases at J; junction bases unmatched: 5. From germline, CDR1 is MNHEY and CDR2 SVGAGI. The CDR3 sequence: CASSYDTTGGEQYF. DNA of the CDR3: TGTGCCAGCAGTTACGACACGACAGGGGGCGAGCAGTACTTC.

The V gene is TRBV6-5, the J gene TRBJ2-1; the D is unclear. Trimming cost V 6 bases and J 6 bases, with 18 bases left between them. Germline CDR1 MNHEY, CDR2 SVGAGI. The CDR3 extends over 15 amino acids. In nucleotides, the CDR3 is TGTGCCAGCAGAGCAGTGCTACCGGTTCGCAATGAGCAGTTCTTC. It codes for CASRAVLPVRNEQFF.

The V call is TRBV11-2, the J call TRBJ2-7, with TRBD2 identical over 8 bases. Germline V gene data show CDR1 as SGHAT and CDR2 as FQNNGV. V was pared by 1 base and J by 6 bases, with 5 bases of the junction left unmatched. The CDR3 is made up of 14 amino acids. CDR3 protein: CASSLAGGGLEQYF. As DNA, the CDR3 is TGTGCCAGCAGCTTAGCGGGGGGGGGCCTCGAGCAGTACTTC.

The chain is built from TRBV7-6 and TRBJ2-3, with D possibly matching TRBD1 (5 bases). Between the trimmed V and J ends, which lost 2 bases and 1 base, there was a span of 13 bases. From germline, CDR1 is SGHVS and CDR2 FNYEAQ. The CDR3 covers 16 residues. The CDR3 spells CASSLRRQLGTDTQYF. The CDR3 DNA is TGTGCCAGCAGCTTACGTAGACAGTTGGGCACAGATACGCAGTATTTT.

The gene calls are TRBV10-3 and TRBJ2-3; 8 bases agree with TRBD2. Germline V gene data show CDR1 as ENHRY and CDR2 as SYGVKD. J gave up 0 bases and V 11 bases, and 19 bases lay outside the gene matches. This CDR3 has 18 residues. The CDR3 loop is CAAESGLIAGTSTDTQYF. The CDR3 DNA follows: TGTGCCGCAGAATCGGGGCTCATAGCGGGGACAAGCACAGATACGCAGTATTTT.

This CDR3 reads CASSEVSGNTIYF. CDR3 sequence (DNA): TGTGCCAGCAGTGAAGTTAGCGGAAACACCATATATTTT. The J gene is TRBJ1-3, the V gene TRBV6-1; D gene ambiguous. The CDR3 is 13 amino acids. The V gene lost 1 base and the J gene lost 4 bases, with 5 bases spanning the gap. Germline V gene data show CDR1 as MNHNS and CDR2 as SASEGT.

The V gene is TRBV7-3, the J gene TRBJ2-2, with D uncertain. The V end was cut by 5 bases, the J end by 7 bases, with 11 bases between. Per the germline V gene, CDR1 is SGHTA and CDR2 is FQGTGA. The CDR3 runs 13 residues. The CDR3 region is CASSRYMNGELFF. The CDR3 coding sequence is TGTGCCAGCAGCCGATACATGAACGGGGAGCTGTTTTTT.

The rearrangement joins TRBV2 to TRBJ2-1; D remains unclear. The length of the CDR3 is 12 residues. Germline V CDR1 and CDR2: SNHLY, FYNNEI. V was trimmed by 3 bases and J by 8 bases, leaving 8 bases between them. CDR3 amino acids: CASSDQVDEQFF. Here the CDR3 DNA reads TGTGCCAGCAGTGACCAGGTCGATGAGCAGTTCTTC.

This clone was seen once. The rearrangement uses TRBV19 and TRBJ1-5; tentative D call: TRBD1 (5 bases). This CDR3 region has 14 residues. The ends were cut back, 3 bases at V and 3 bases at J, with 9 bases in the middle. From germline, CDR1 is LNHDA and CDR2 SQIVND (reference sequence). The CDR3 nucleotides read TGTGCCAGTAGTATCCCAGGGAACAATCAGCCCCAGCATTTT. Its protein is CASSIPGNNQPQHF.

The chain has TRBV5-4 and TRBJ2-2, with 7 positions matching TRBD1. This CDR3 is 16 amino acids long. Per the germline V gene, CDR1 is SGHNT and CDR2 is YYREEE (reference sequence). J lost 4 bases, V lost 4 bases, and 10 bases had no gene match. As DNA, the CDR3 is TGTGCCAGCAGCGGCGTGAGGGGGCGCGGCACCGGGGAGCTGTTTTTT. This sequence encodes CASSGVRGRGTGELFF.

This chain connects TRBV10-3 to TRBJ1-2, with TRBD1 matching over 7 bases. This CDR3 spans 15 amino acids. Germline lookup yields CDR1 ENHRY and CDR2 SYGVKD. Germline trimming cut 5 bases from V and 6 bases from J; bases unmatched to any gene: 12. CDR3 DNA: TGTGCCATCAGTCCACAACCGACAGGGACCAATGGCTACACCTTC. This encodes CAISPQPTGTNGYTF.

The gene calls are TRBV5-1 and TRBJ2-3; the D is unclear. Between the trimmed V and J ends, which lost 6 bases and 0 bases, there was a span of 14 bases. Germline V gene sequence: CDR1 SGHRS, CDR2 YFSETQ. The CDR3 runs 15 residues. CDR3 nucleotide sequence: TGCGCCAGCACCCTGTTGCGGCCCAGCACAGATACGCAGTATTTT. It is translated as CASTLLRPSTDTQYF.

The chain carries TRBV5-8 and TRBJ2-1; D possibly corresponds to TRBD1 (6 bases). Germline values: CDR1 SGHTS, CDR2 YDEGEE. This CDR3 has 14 residues. Trimming cost V 4 bases and J 5 bases, with 13 bases left between them. CDR3 protein: CASSTLRGHNEQFF. Here the CDR3 DNA reads TGTGCCAGCAGCACCCTCAGGGGCCACAATGAGCAGTTCTTC.

J is TRBJ1-2 and V is TRBV9, with no clear D. Trimming took 2 bases from V and 4 from J, leaving 15 bases between them. The germline gives CDR1 SGDLS, CDR2 YYNGEE. The CDR3 is 15 residues long. CDR3 amino acids: CASSVNGSPLYGYTF. CDR3 in DNA: TGTGCCAGCAGCGTTAACGGATCGCCCCTCTATGGCTACACCTTC.

The chain couples TRBV4-1 to TRBJ2-2, with D unresolved. CDR1 is MGHRA and CDR2 is YSYEKL in the germline V gene. The CDR3 runs to 15 residues. V was trimmed by 0 bases and J by 6 bases, leaving 11 bases between them. CDR3 loop: CASSQDLSFAGELFF. The CDR3 DNA sequence: TGCGCCAGCAGCCAAGATCTCAGTTTCGCCGGGGAGCTGTTTTTT.